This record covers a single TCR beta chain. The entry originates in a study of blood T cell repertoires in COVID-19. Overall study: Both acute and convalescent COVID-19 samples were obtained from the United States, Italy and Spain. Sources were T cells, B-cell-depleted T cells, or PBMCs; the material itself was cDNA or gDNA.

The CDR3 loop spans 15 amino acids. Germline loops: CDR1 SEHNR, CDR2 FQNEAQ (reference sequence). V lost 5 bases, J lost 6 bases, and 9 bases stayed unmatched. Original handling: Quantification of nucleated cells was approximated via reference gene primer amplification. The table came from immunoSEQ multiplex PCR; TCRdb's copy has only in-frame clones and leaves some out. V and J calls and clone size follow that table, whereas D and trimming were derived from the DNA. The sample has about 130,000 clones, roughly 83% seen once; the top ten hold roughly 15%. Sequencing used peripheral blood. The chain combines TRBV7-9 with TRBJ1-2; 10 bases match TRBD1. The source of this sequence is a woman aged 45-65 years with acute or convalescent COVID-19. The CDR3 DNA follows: TGTGCCAGCAGCCGAGGTGGGACAGGGGCAGATGGCTACACCTTC. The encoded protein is CASSRGGTGADGYTF.